This TCR beta chain was recovered during a study of shared clonotypes between healthy human individuals. Germline assignment: CDR1 KGHSH and CDR2 LQKENI. V dropped 4 bases and J dropped 2; count of bases not matched to a gene: 2. The CDR3 runs 15 residues. Study outcomes and limitations: Incomplete sequencing of sorted subsets was indicated by rarefaction despite large depth. A reduction in generation probabilities was seen for non-shared clonotypes relative to those shared by all four donors. The diversity represented, both genetic and in exposure history, was limited by few donors.

Remarks on this clone: Its antigen is undetermined.

Sequencing was performed with immunoSEQ multiplex PCR; in TCRdb, only in-frame clones are kept and a portion is missing. The sample yields some 500,000 clones, roughly 95% seen once. Sequencing was carried out using naive CD4+ T cells sorted from blood. The subset here: CD45RA+ positively selected. This clonotype originated in a woman aged 25 to 39 in good health. The V and J genes are TRBV18 and TRBJ2-1; TRBD2 matches 10 bases. In DNA, the CDR3 is TGTGCCAGCTCACTGGGACTAGCGACCTACAATGAGCAGTTCTTC. The encoded protein is CASSLGLATYNEQFF.